The 27 T cell receptor beta chains below were found in one sample sequenced in a study of beta chain features in type 1 diabetes. General observations from the study: Type 1 diabetes patients showed a moderate but significant shortening of TCRB CDR3s in all four CD4+ subsets.

No antigen is known for these receptors. All of the isolated RNA was reverse transcribed, so expressed TCRB transcripts were sequenced. Data came from immunoSEQ multiplex PCR; TCRdb stores just in-frame clones and leaves some out. The top ten hold approximately 0.021% of the sample, which has 680,000 or so clones, about an eighth seen once. The sample comprised naive CD4+ T cells from blood. Receptors were obtained from a man between 18 and 35 years old with type 1 diabetes.

The chain couples TRBV5-1 to TRBJ2-1, with 9 positions matching TRBD2. Germline-derived CDR1 and CDR2 are SGHRS and YFSETQ. The length of the CDR3 is 17 residues. J lost 8 bases, V lost 1 base, and 13 bases had no gene match. The CDR3 DNA reads TGCGCCAGCAGCTTGCGACTGGGTAGCGGGGGCAGGGATGAGCAGTTCTTC. This translates into CASSLRLGSGGRDEQFF. Complete variable domain (other parts from reference TRBV5-1 and TRBJ2-1): KAGVTQTPRYLIKTRGQQVTLSCSPISGHRSVSWYQQTPGQGLQFLFEYFSETQRNKGNFPGRFSGRQFSNSRSEMNVSTLELGDSALYLCASSLRLGSGGRDEQFFGPGTRLTVL.

This clone was seen a handful of times. J is TRBJ2-1 and V is TRBV9; D remains unclear. Deletions cut 0 bases from V and 2 bases from J, with 9 bases between. CDR3 length equals 15 residues. Looked up from germline, CDR1 is SGDLS and CDR2 is YYNGEE. The CDR3 protein is CASSVEQLAYNEQFF. CDR3 sequence (DNA): TGTGCCAGCAGCGTAGAACAGCTAGCCTACAATGAGCAGTTCTTC.

The CDR3 DNA follows: TGTGCCAGTAAGAAGGGACAGGGGTACAATGAGCAGTTCTTC. Its translation is CASKKGQGYNEQFF. The chain has TRBV19 and TRBJ2-1; 10 bases are a match to TRBD1. This CDR3 region has 14 residues. Germline trimming cut 7 bases from V and 4 bases from J; bases unmatched to any gene: 4. The V gene's germline CDR1 is LNHDA and CDR2 SQIVND (reference sequence).

The gene calls are TRBV5-6 and TRBJ2-2; D unresolved. Germline CDR1 SGHDT, CDR2 YYEEEE. V was trimmed by 7 bases and J by 0 bases, leaving 10 bases between them. This CDR3 region has 14 residues. Here the CDR3 reads CASGTVSNTGELFF. Written as DNA, the CDR3 is TGTGCCAGCGGCACCGTCTCGAACACCGGGGAGCTGTTTTTT.

This clone appeared a few times. The chain combines TRBV9 with TRBJ1-5, with D possibly TRBD1 on 5 matching bases. With 8 bases removed from V and 4 bases from J, the gap between germline ends came to 13 bases. Germline CDR1 reads SGDLS; CDR2 reads YYNGEE. The CDR3 is 13 residues long. The CDR3, as DNA: TGTGCCAGAAGGTGGGGCCAAAATCAGCCCCAGCATTTT. The encoded protein is CARRWGQNQPQHF.

This clone was detected a few times. The chain employs TRBV5-1 and TRBJ2-3, with TRBD2 matching 11 bases. The germline V gene has CDR1 SGHRS and CDR2 YFSETQ. J gave up 2 bases and V 4 bases, and 6 bases lay outside the gene matches. The CDR3 runs to 16 residues. CDR3 loop: CASSIETSGNTDTQYF. The CDR3, as DNA: TGCGCCAGCAGCATCGAGACTAGCGGGAACACAGATACGCAGTATTTT.

This chain joins TRBV18 and TRBJ1-1; D gene ambiguous. Trimming stripped 4 bases from V and 2 bases from J, with 8 bases between. The germline CDR1 and CDR2 sequences are KGHSH and LQKENI. The CDR3 consists of 13 residues. The CDR3 here is CASSLGRNTEAFF. The CDR3 nucleotides read TGTGCCAGCTCACTGGGCCGAAACACTGAAGCTTTCTTT.

CDR3 amino acids: CAISKLGRENTEAFF. The DNA for the CDR3 is TGTGCCATCTCAAAGCTGGGGAGGGAGAACACTGAAGCTTTCTTT. The genes are TRBV28 and TRBJ1-1; D remains unclear. Trimming took off 10 bases at V and 1 base at J, with 19 bases between the two ends. Germline lookup yields CDR1 MDHEN and CDR2 SYDVKM. This CDR3 is 15 amino acids long.

This clone turned up a few times. J is TRBJ1-3 and V is TRBV7-8; 7 bases fit TRBD1. The CDR3 has 17 amino acids. Germline assignment: CDR1 SGHVS and CDR2 FQNEAQ. With V trimmed by 5 bases and J by 0 bases, 10 bases remained unmatched. This CDR3 is CASSPPGQPRSGNTIYF. Written as DNA, the CDR3 is TGTGCCAGCAGCCCGCCGGGACAGCCTCGCTCTGGAAACACCATATATTTT.

The rearrangement uses TRBV5-1 and TRBJ1-1; D is ambiguous. V lost 4 bases and J 5 bases, leaving 18 bases between the germline ends. The CDR3 has 15 amino acids. Germline CDR1 reads SGHRS; CDR2 reads YFSETQ. CDR3 residues: CASSLLMQAGTEAFF. The CDR3 region has the DNA TGCGCCAGCAGCCTACTAATGCAGGCCGGAACTGAAGCTTTCTTT.

V gene TRBV5-6 combines with J gene TRBJ2-7; D is unresolved. V lost 0 bases and J 5 bases, leaving 3 bases between the germline ends. Germline CDR1 and CDR2: SGHDT and YYEEEE. The CDR3 is made up of 11 amino acids. The CDR3 bases are TGTGCCAGCAGCTTGGTGAACGAGCAGTACTTC. Its translation is CASSLVNEQYF.

This clone has just a few counts. V gene TRBV6-5 combines with J gene TRBJ2-5; D remains unclear. The length of the CDR3 is 12 residues. The V gene's germline CDR1 is MNHEY and CDR2 SVGAGI. V gave up 1 base and J gave up 5 bases, with 5 bases separating them. CDR3 nucleotides: TGTGCCAGCAGTTACTTTAGCGAGACCCAGTACTTC. This sequence encodes CASSYFSETQYF.

The rearrangement links TRBV9 to TRBJ2-1, with TRBD2 matching 12 bases. Germline V CDR1 and CDR2: SGDLS, YYNGEE. Trimming removed 3 bases from V and 5 bases from J; junction bases left unmatched: 12. The CDR3 consists of 18 residues. The CDR3 here is CASSAPGLAGTTDNEQFF. The DNA for the CDR3 is TGTGCCAGCAGCGCCCCGGGACTAGCGGGTACGACCGACAATGAGCAGTTCTTC.

This clone appeared a few times. The chain recombines TRBV7-9 with TRBJ2-1; D is unresolved. V was shortened by 1 base and J by 8 bases, with 9 bases between the two germline ends. This CDR3 region has 13 residues. Germline V gives CDR1 SEHNR, CDR2 FQNEAQ (reference sequence). The CDR3 spells CASSLGTLDEQFF. CDR3 bases: TGTGCCAGCAGCTTAGGGACCCTGGATGAGCAGTTCTTC.

The gene calls are TRBV5-4 and TRBJ2-7; 8 nucleotides match TRBD1. The CDR3 covers 14 residues. V gave up 4 bases and J gave up 1 base; unmatched junction bases: 4. Looked up from germline, CDR1 is SGHNT and CDR2 is YYREEE (reference sequence). The CDR3 here is CASSGQGTSYEQYF. CDR3 DNA: TGTGCCAGCAGCGGACAGGGAACATCCTACGAGCAGTACTTC.

The V gene is TRBV2, the J gene TRBJ1-5; TRBD1 matches at 9 bases. Looked up from germline, CDR1 is SNHLY and CDR2 is FYNNEI. The length of the CDR3 is 15 residues. Germline trimming cut 3 bases from V and 5 bases from J; bases unmatched to any gene: 5. CDR3 sequence (DNA): TGTGCCAGCAGTGACGAGGGGACAGGGCATCAGCCCCAGCATTTT. This gives the protein CASSDEGTGHQPQHF.

The CDR3 sequence: CATSGWERGAPDTQYF. CDR3 nucleotide sequence: TGTGCCACCAGCGGCTGGGAGCGGGGGGCCCCCGATACGCAGTATTTT. V and J are TRBV15 and TRBJ2-3; 9 bases line up with TRBD2. The CDR3 has 16 amino acids. Germline V gene lookup returns CDR1 LNHNV and CDR2 YYDKDF (reference sequence). Germline trimming cut 5 bases from V and 6 bases from J; bases unmatched to any gene: 12.

This rearrangement joins TRBV5-1 to TRBJ2-3; the match to TRBD1 covers 7 bases. After removal of 8 bases from V and 4 bases from J, the junction contained 4 bases not matched to a gene. The CDR3 is 12 residues long. Germline CDR1 SGHRS, CDR2 YFSETQ. The CDR3 region is CASTTGADTQYF. As DNA, the CDR3 is TGCGCCAGTACCACAGGGGCAGATACGCAGTATTTT. The full variable domain, completed using reference TRBV5-1 and TRBJ2-3, is KAGVTQTPRYLIKTRGQQVTLSCSPISGHRSVSWYQQTPGQGLQFLFEYFSETQRNKGNFPGRFSGRQFSNSRSEMNVSTLELGDSALYLCASTTGADTQYFGPGTRLTVL.

This clone was seen more than once but under ten times. This same CDR3 is encoded by further DNA sequences in the sample. The genes are TRBV7-9 and TRBJ1-5, with D possibly matching TRBD1 (5 bases). There are 14 residues in the CDR3. V was trimmed by 4 bases and J by 5 bases, leaving 12 bases between them. Germline V gene data show CDR1 as SEHNR and CDR2 as FQNEAQ (reference sequence). CDR3 region: CASSSTGEDQPQHF. The DNA of the CDR3 is TGTGCCAGCAGCTCCACAGGAGAAGATCAGCCCCAGCATTTT.

The chain recombines TRBV2 with TRBJ1-5; no definite D call. Per the germline V gene, CDR1 is SNHLY and CDR2 is FYNNEI. The CDR3 extends over 12 amino acids. V lost 10 bases, J lost 6 bases, and 13 bases lay in between. The CDR3 spells CATSGGSQPQHF. The CDR3 DNA sequence: TGTGCCACTAGCGGAGGAAGTCAGCCCCAGCATTTT.

This chain links TRBV11-3 with TRBJ1-2; D is unresolved. CDR3 size: 13 residues. CDR1 is SGHNT and CDR2 is YENEEA in the germline V gene. Trimming removed 0 bases from V and 2 bases from J, with 4 bases in between. CDR3 in amino acids: CASSLDGNYGYTF. CDR3 sequence (DNA): TGTGCCAGCAGCTTAGACGGGAACTATGGCTACACCTTC.

This rearrangement joins TRBV28 to TRBJ1-2; D uncertain. From germline, CDR1 is MDHEN and CDR2 SYDVKM. Trimming took 5 bases from V and 2 from J, leaving 18 bases between them. This CDR3 region has 16 residues. The CDR3 nucleotides read TGTGCCAGCAGTCCCTCGGCTGCCTATTGGAACTATGGCTACACCTTC. It yields the protein CASSPSAAYWNYGYTF.

J is TRBJ1-6 and V is TRBV18, with TRBD1 as a possible D gene (5 bases). Between the trimmed V and J ends, which lost 4 bases and 0 bases, there was a span of 7 bases. The CDR3 loop spans 15 amino acids. Germline V CDR1 and CDR2: KGHSH, LQKENI. The DNA for the CDR3 is TGTGCCAGCTCACGAGACAGCTCCTATAATTCACCCCTCCACTTT. It translates to CASSRDSSYNSPLHF.

This clone was counted between two and nine times. This sequence joins TRBV2 and TRBJ2-2; 8 bases map to TRBD1. The ends lost 5 bases at V and 1 base at J; junction bases unmatched: 3. The CDR3 is made up of 15 amino acids. Germline assignment: CDR1 SNHLY and CDR2 FYNNEI. CDR3 loop: CASSLTGGNTGELFF. CDR3 nucleotides: TGTGCCAGCAGTCTTACAGGGGGGAACACCGGGGAGCTGTTTTTT. Full variable domain (outside the CDR3, taken from reference TRBV2 and TRBJ2-2): EPEVTQTPSHQVTQMGQEVILRCVPISNHLYFYWYRQILGQKVEFLVSFYNNEISEKSEIFDDQFSVERPDGSNFTLKIRSTKLEDSAMYFCASSLTGGNTGELFFGEGSRLTVL.

V and J are TRBV5-4 and TRBJ2-1, with D unresolved. The CDR3 spans 13 residues. Germline V gene lookup returns CDR1 SGHNT and CDR2 YYREEE (reference sequence). The V gene lost 3 bases and the J gene lost 8 bases, with 12 bases spanning the gap. This chain's CDR3 is CASSYPPGYEQFF. In DNA, the CDR3 is TGTGCCAGCAGCTATCCCCCCGGGTATGAGCAGTTCTTC. The full variable domain, in which reference TRBV5-4 and TRBJ2-1 provide the parts outside the CDR3, is ETGVTQSPTHLIKTRGQQVTLRCSSQSGHNTVSWYQQALGQGPQFIFQYYREEENGRGNFPPRFSGLQFPNYSSELNVNALELDDSALYLCASSYPPGYEQFFGPGTRLTVL.

The chain recombines TRBV27 with TRBJ2-7, with 7 bases matching TRBD1. This CDR3 is 16 amino acids long. Germline V gives CDR1 MNHEY, CDR2 SMNVEV (reference sequence). Trimming removed 5 bases from V and 0 bases from J; junction bases left unmatched: 10. The CDR3 region has the DNA TGTGCCAGCAGTCCCTCGGACAGGACCTTCTCCTACGAGCAGTACTTC. As protein: CASSPSDRTFSYEQYF.

The genes are TRBV28 and TRBJ1-4, with TRBD1 as a possible D gene (5 bases). This CDR3 comprises 12 residues. The V and J ends lost 1 base and 12 bases respectively, with 9 bases between them. Germline loops: CDR1 MDHEN, CDR2 SYDVKM. CDR3 sequence reads: CASSLSGGELFF. The CDR3 nucleotides read TGTGCCAGCAGTTTATCCGGGGGGGAACTGTTTTTT.